The present TCR beta chain was sequenced within a study of OX40 agonist ivuxolimab in advanced cancers. Assay: immunoSEQ multiplex PCR; the TCRdb copy retains only in-frame clones and omits some. Of 58,000 or so clones listed, around 91% are singletons. There are 14 residues in the CDR3. The V and J ends lost 5 bases and 5 bases respectively, with 15 bases between them. Germline assignment: CDR1 LGHNA and CDR2 YNFKEQ. The sequence came from an adult with an advanced solid tumor such as melanoma, head and neck, liver or kidney cancer. This chain joins TRBV4-2 and TRBJ1-1; TRBD1 might be the D (5 bases). The source material was CD4+ or CD8+ T cells sorted from blood, sampled in a trial of the OX40 agonist ivuxolimab. The CDR3 DNA reads as TGTGCCAGCAGCTTGTCAGGGTTACCGACTGAAGCTTTCTTT. Translating gives CASSLSGLPTEAFF.